One sample yielded the 2 T cell receptor beta chains listed below, sequenced in a study of control samples from healthy donors and cancer patients. Profiling relied on immunoSEQ multiplex PCR, and the TCRdb table lists in-frame clones only, not all of them. Of around 100,000 clones in the sample, around nine tenths were seen once. Specimen: blood. These receptors originate from a human donor in good health. The donor label of this sample is uncertain.

The chain uses TRBV7-8 and TRBJ1-4; D unclear. Germline V gives CDR1 SGHVS, CDR2 FQNEAQ. This CDR3 is built from 16 residues. Trimming took off 5 bases at V and 0 bases at J, with 13 bases between the two ends. CDR3 sequence: CASSTGPLATNEKLFF. DNA for the CDR3: TGTGCCAGCAGCACTGGACCGCTCGCAACTAATGAAAAACTGTTTTTT.

This clone was observed once. The V and J genes are TRBV2 and TRBJ2-3; 7 nucleotides line up with TRBD1. This CDR3 spans 11 amino acids. V shed 6 bases and J 6 bases; nucleotides not matched to a gene: 0. CDR1 and CDR2 (germline): SNHLY, FYNNEI. The DNA of the CDR3 is TGTGCCAGCAGGACAGGGGATACGCAGTATTTT. It encodes CASRTGDTQYF.